This TCR beta chain emerged from a study of T cells after yellow fever vaccination. Overall study results and limits: In post-booster samples, most primary-vaccination clones reappeared (around 95% CD4, about 91% CD8).

V was shortened by 0 bases and J by 6 bases, with 17 bases between the two germline ends. This CDR3 spans 16 amino acids. Germline CDR1 SGHKS, CDR2 YYEKEE (reference sequence). This clonotype has ten or more counts. The antigen is not known. TCRdb reprocessed the 5' RACE reads with MiXCR, giving one entry per CDR3 protein. Among 150,000 to 200,000 distinct CDR3 sequences listed, more than 5.5% were seen once. The chain combines TRBV5-5 with TRBJ2-3; perhaps TRBD2 as D (7 bases). This specimen consisted of CD4+ T cells sorted from PBMCs, obtained roughly 5 days after the first yellow fever vaccination. The sequence came from a man aged 18 to 30 who received the YFV17D yellow fever vaccine. The CDR3 spells CASSLAEGGHLDTQYF. Here the CDR3 DNA reads TGTGCCAGCAGCTTGGCCGAGGGGGGGCATTTGGATACGCAGTATTTT. The complete variable domain, with remaining parts taken from reference TRBV5-5 and TRBJ2-3, reads DAGVTQSPTHLIKTRGQQVTLRCSPISGHKSVSWYQQVLGQGPQFIFQYYEKEERGRGNFPDRFSARQFPNYSSELNVNALLLGDSALYLCASSLAEGGHLDTQYFGPGTRLTVL.